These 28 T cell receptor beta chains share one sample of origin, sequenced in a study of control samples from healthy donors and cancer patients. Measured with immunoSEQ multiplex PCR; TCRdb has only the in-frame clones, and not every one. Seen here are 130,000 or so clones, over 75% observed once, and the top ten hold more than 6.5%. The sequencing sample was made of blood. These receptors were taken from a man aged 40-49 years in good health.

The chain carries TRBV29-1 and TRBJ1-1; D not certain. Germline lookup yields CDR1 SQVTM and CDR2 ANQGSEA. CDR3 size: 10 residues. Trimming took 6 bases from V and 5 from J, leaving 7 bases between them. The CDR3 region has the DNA TGCAGCGTCGCCTCGACTGAAGCTTTCTTT. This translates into CSVASTEAFF. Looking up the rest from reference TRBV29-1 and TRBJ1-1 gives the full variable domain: SAVISQKPSRDICQRGTSLTIQCQVDSQVTMMFWYRQQPGQSLTLIATANQGSEATYESGFVIDKFPISRPNLTFSTLTVSNMSPEDSSIYLCSVASTEAFFGQGTRLTVV.

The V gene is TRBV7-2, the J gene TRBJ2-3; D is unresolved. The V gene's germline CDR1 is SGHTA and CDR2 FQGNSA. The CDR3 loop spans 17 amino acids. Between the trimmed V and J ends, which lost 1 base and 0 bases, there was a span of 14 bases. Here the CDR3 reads CASSLGLGRPSTDTQYF. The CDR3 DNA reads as TGTGCCAGCAGCTTAGGATTAGGCCGCCCTAGCACAGATACGCAGTATTTT.

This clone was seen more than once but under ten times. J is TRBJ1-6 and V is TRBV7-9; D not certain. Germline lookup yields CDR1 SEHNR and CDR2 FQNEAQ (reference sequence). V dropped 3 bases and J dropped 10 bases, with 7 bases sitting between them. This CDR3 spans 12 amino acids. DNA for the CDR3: TGTGCCAGCAGCTTCGGGGAGTCACCCCTCCACTTT. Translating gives CASSFGESPLHF.

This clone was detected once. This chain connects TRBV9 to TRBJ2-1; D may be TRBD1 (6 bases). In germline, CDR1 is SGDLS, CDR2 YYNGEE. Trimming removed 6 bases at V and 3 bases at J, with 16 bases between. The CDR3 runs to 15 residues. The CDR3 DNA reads TGTGCCAGCACCCCCGAGGGGGAAGTCTACAATGAGCAGTTCTTC. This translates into CASTPEGEVYNEQFF.

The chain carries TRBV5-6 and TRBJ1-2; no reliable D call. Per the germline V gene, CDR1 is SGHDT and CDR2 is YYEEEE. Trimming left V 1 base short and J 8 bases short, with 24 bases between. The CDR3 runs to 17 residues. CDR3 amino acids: CASSLRRTKGYGGGYTF. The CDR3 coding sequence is TGTGCCAGCAGCTTGAGACGAACAAAAGGGTACGGAGGAGGCTACACCTTC.

The CDR3 here is CASSLARGAQSGNTIYF. CDR3 nucleotide sequence: TGTGCCAGCAGCTTAGCTAGGGGAGCACAATCTGGAAACACCATATATTTT. This rearrangement joins TRBV11-3 to TRBJ1-3; D is possibly TRBD1 (5 bases). Germline loops: CDR1 SGHNT, CDR2 YENEEA. Deletions cut 1 base from V and 1 base from J, with 14 bases between. The CDR3 is made up of 17 amino acids.

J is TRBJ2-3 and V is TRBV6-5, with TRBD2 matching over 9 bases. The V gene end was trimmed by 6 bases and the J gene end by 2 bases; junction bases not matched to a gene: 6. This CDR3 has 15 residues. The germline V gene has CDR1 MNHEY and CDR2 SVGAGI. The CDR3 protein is CASSLAGGNTDTQYF. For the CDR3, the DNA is TGTGCCAGCAGCCTGGCGGGGGGGAACACAGATACGCAGTATTTT.

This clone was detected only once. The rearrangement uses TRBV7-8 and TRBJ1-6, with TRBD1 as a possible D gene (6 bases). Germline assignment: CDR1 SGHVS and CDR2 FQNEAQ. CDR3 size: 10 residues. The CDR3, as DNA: TGTGAAAGGGGGAATTCACCCCTCCACTTT. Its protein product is CERGNSPLHF.

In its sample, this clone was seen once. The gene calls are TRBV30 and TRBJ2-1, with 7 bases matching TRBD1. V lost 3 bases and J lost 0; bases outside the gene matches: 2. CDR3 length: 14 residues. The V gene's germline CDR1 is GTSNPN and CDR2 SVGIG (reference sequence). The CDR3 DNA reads TGTGCCTGGAGGGACAGGAGCTCCTACAATGAGCAGTTCTTC. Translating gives CAWRDRSSYNEQFF.

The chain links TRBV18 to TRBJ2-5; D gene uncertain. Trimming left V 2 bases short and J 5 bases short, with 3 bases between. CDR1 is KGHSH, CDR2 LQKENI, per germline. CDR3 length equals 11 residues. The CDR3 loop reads CASSPGETQYF. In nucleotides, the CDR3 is TGTGCCAGCTCACCAGGGGAGACCCAGTACTTC.

The CDR3 DNA is TGTGCCACCAGTGGAAGAGGTGGAGACTACAATGAGCAGTTCTTC. Amino acid sequence: CATSGRGGDYNEQFF. The chain links TRBV24-1 to TRBJ2-1; D uncertain. V lost 5 bases to trimming and J lost 3 bases, with 13 bases between them. The length of the CDR3 is 15 residues. Germline-derived CDR1 and CDR2 are KGHDR and SFDVKD.

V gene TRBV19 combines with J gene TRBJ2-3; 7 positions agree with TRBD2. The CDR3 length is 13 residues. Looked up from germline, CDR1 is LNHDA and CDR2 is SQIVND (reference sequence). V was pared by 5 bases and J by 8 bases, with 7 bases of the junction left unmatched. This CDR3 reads CASSPGLTVTQYF. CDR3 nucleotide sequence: TGTGCCAGTAGTCCGGGACTAACTGTTACGCAGTATTTT.

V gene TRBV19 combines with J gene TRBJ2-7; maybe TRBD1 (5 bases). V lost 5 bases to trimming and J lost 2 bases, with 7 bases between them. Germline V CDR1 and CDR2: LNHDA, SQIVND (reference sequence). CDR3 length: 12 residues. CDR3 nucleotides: TGTGCCAGTAGTGGACAAGCCTACGAGCAGTACTTC. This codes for CASSGQAYEQYF.

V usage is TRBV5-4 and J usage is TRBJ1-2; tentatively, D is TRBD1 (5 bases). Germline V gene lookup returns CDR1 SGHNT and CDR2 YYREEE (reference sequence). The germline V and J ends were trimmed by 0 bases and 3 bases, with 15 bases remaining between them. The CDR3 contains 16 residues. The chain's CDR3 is CASSLGGAGTDYGYTF. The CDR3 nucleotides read TGTGCCAGCAGCTTGGGTGGGGCAGGGACGGACTATGGCTACACCTTC.

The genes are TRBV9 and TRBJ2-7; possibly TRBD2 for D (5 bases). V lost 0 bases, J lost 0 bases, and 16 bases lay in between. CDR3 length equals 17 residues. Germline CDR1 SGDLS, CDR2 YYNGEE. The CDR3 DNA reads TGTGCCAGCAGCGTAGGGCTAGAGGGCTCCCCCTCCTACGAGCAGTACTTC. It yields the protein CASSVGLEGSPSYEQYF.

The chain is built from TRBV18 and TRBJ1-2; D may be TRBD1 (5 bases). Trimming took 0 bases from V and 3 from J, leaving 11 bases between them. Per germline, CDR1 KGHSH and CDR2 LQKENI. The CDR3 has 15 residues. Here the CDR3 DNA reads TGTGCCAGCTCACCACCTTCCGGGGGTGACTATGGCTACACCTTC. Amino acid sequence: CASSPPSGGDYGYTF.

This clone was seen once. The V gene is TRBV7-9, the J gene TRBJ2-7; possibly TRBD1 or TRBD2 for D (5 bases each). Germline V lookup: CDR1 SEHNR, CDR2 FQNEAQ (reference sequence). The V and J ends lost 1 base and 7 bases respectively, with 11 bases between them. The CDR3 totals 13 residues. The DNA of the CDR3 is TGTGCCAGCAGCTTAGTCGGGGCCTTGGAGCAGTACTTC. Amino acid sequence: CASSLVGALEQYF. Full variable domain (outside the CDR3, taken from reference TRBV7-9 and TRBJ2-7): DTGVSQNPRHKITKRGQNVTFRCDPISEHNRLYWYRQTLGQGPEFLTYFQNEAQLEKSRLLSDRFSAERPKGSFSTLEIQRTEQGDSAMYLCASSLVGALEQYFGPGTRLTVT.

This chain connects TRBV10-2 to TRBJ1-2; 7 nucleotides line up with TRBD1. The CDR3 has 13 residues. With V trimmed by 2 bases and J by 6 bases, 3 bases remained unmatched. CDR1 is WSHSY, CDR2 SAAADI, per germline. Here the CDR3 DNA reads TGCGCCAGCAGTGAGACCCAGGGGGATGGCTACACCTTC. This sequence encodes CASSETQGDGYTF.

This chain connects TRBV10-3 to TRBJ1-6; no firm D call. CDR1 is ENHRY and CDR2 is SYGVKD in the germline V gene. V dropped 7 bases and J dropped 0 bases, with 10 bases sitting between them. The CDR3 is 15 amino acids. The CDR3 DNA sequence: TGTGCCATCATGGAGGGCAGCTCCTATAATTCACCCCTCCACTTT. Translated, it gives CAIMEGSSYNSPLHF.

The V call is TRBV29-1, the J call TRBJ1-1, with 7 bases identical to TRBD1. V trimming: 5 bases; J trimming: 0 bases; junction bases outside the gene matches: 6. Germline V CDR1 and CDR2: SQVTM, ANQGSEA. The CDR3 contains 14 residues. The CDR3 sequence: CSVPKGQLNTEAFF. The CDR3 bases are TGCAGCGTTCCCAAGGGACAGCTGAACACTGAAGCTTTCTTT. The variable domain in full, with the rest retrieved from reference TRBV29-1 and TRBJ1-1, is SAVISQKPSRDICQRGTSLTIQCQVDSQVTMMFWYRQQPGQSLTLIATANQGSEATYESGFVIDKFPISRPNLTFSTLTVSNMSPEDSSIYLCSVPKGQLNTEAFFGQGTRLTVV.

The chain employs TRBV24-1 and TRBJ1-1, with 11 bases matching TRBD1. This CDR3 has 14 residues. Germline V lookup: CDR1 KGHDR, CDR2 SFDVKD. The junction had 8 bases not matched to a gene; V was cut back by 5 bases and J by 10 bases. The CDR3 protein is CATSGAGQGAGAFF. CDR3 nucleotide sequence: TGTGCCACCAGTGGGGCCGGACAGGGGGCGGGAGCTTTCTTT.

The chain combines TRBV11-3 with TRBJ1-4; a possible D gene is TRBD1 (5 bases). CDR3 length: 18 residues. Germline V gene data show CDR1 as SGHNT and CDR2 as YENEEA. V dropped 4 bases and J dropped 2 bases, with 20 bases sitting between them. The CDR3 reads CASSSSPGTAGTNEKLFF. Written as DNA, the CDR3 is TGTGCCAGCAGCTCGTCTCCCGGGACCGCTGGTACTAATGAAAAACTGTTTTTT.

The CDR3 DNA is TGTGCCAGCACGCCTGCCTACGAGCAGTACTTC. Translated, it gives CASTPAYEQYF. The chain couples TRBV2 to TRBJ2-7, with D hard to call. V was cut by 7 bases and J by 2 bases, with 6 bases left in between. CDR3 length: 11 residues. CDR1 is SNHLY and CDR2 is FYNNEI in the germline V gene.

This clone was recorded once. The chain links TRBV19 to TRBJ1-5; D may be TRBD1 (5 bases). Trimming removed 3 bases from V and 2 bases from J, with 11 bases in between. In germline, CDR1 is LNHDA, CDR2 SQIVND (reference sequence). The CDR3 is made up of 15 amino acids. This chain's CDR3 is CASSIGHKGNQPQHF. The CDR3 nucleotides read TGTGCCAGTAGTATTGGACATAAGGGCAATCAGCCCCAGCATTTT.

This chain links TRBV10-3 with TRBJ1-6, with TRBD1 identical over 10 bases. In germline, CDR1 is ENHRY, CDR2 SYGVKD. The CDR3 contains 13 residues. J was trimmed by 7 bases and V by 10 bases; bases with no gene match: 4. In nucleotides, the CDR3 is TGTGCCACGACAGGGGGCAGGAATTCACCCCTCCACTTT. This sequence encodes CATTGGRNSPLHF.

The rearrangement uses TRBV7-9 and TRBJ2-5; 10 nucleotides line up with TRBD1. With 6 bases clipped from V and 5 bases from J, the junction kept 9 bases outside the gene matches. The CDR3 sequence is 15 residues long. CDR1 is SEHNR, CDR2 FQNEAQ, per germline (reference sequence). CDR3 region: CASRRDRGGVETQYF. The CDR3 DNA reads TGTGCCAGCAGGCGGGACAGGGGTGGTGTGGAGACCCAGTACTTC.

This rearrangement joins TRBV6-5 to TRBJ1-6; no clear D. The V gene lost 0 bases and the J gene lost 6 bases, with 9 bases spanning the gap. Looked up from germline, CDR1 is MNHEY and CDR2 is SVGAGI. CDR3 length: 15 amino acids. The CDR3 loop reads CASSYSSKFNSPLHF. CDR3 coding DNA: TGTGCCAGCAGTTACTCGAGCAAGTTTAATTCACCCCTCCACTTT.

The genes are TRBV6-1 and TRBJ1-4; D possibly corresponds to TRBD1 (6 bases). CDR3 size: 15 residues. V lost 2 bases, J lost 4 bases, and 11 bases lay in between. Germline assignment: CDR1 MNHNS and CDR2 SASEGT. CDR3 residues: CASSEPGQINEKLFF. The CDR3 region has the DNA TGTGCCAGCAGTGAACCTGGACAGATTAATGAAAAACTGTTTTTT.